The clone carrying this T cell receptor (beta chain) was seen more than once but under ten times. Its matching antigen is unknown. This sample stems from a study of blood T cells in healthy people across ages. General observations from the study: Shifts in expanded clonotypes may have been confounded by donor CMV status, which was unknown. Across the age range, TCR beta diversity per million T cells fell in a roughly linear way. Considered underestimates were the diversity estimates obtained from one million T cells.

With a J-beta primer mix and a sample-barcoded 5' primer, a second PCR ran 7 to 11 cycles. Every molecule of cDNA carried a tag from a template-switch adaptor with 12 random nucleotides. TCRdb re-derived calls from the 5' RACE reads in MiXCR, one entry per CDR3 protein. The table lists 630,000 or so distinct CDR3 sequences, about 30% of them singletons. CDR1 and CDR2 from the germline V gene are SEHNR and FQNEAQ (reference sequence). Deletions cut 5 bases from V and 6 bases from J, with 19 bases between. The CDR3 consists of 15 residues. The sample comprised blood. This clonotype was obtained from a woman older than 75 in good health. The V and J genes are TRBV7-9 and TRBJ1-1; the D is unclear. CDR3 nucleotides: TGTGCCAGCAGCCGACAACGGAACGTCTTCCCTGAAGCTTTCTTT. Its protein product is CASSRQRNVFPEAFF.